A single sample is the source of the 17 T cell receptor beta chains below, sequenced in a study of CD8+ T cells in alopecia areata. As the sequencing template, cDNA was produced by extracting RNA and reverse transcribing it. Clones were sequenced by immunoSEQ multiplex PCR, and TCRdb holds only the in-frame ones, with some missing. The sample has some 120,000 clones, approximately 60% seen once. The treatment is: oral pan-JAK inhibitor, 5-10 mg twice daily. Specimen: CD4+ T cells sorted from blood, collected at week 4, from a patient treated with tofacitinib. These receptors all stem from a human donor with alopecia areata.

This clone was seen a few times. The gene calls are TRBV5-1 and TRBJ2-7; 14 nucleotides match TRBD2. The CDR3 runs 15 residues. V dropped 4 bases and J dropped 4; count of bases not matched to a gene: 4. Germline CDR1 reads SGHRS; CDR2 reads YFSETQ. The CDR3 here is CASSRGLAGVYEQYF. The CDR3 DNA reads as TGCGCCAGCAGCCGGGGACTAGCGGGAGTGTACGAGCAGTACTTC.

This rearrangement joins TRBV7-2 to TRBJ2-1; unclear D gene. Deletions cut 5 bases from V and 1 base from J, with 15 bases between. This CDR3 comprises 16 residues. Germline V gene sequence: CDR1 SGHTA, CDR2 FQGNSA. The CDR3, as DNA: TGTGCCAGCAGCCTACGGGCAGGCTATTCCTACAATGAGCAGTTCTTC. Amino acid sequence: CASSLRAGYSYNEQFF. The full variable domain, rest sourced from reference TRBV7-2 and TRBJ2-1, is GAGVSQSPSNKVTEKGKDVELRCDPISGHTALYWYRQSLGQGLEFLIYFQGNSAPDKSGLPSDRFSAERTGGSVSTLTIQRTQQEDSAVYLCASSLRAGYSYNEQFFGPGTRLTVL.

This sequence joins TRBV2 and TRBJ2-7; D unresolved. The CDR3 sequence is 14 residues long. CDR1 is SNHLY and CDR2 is FYNNEI in the germline V gene. The V end was cut by 10 bases, the J end by 0 bases, with 16 bases between. This CDR3 is CATSRDVPSYEQYF. DNA for the CDR3: TGTGCCACCTCACGAGACGTTCCCTCCTACGAGCAGTACTTC.

V usage is TRBV30 and J usage is TRBJ1-1; D remains ambiguous. The ends were cut back, 4 bases at V and 1 base at J, with 10 bases in the middle. The germline CDR1 and CDR2 sequences are GTSNPN and SVGIG (reference sequence). This CDR3 is built from 13 residues. The CDR3 loop reads CAWTGSQNTEAFF. The CDR3 DNA sequence: TGTGCCTGGACCGGGAGTCAGAACACTGAAGCTTTCTTT.

This chain's CDR3 is CAWNPGQGTGKLFF. As DNA, the CDR3 is TGTGCCTGGAACCCGGGACAGGGGACGGGAAAACTGTTTTTT. V is TRBV30 and J is TRBJ1-4, with TRBD1 identical over 10 bases. Germline lookup yields CDR1 GTSNPN and CDR2 SVGIG (reference sequence). With 4 bases clipped from V and 10 bases from J, the junction kept 9 bases outside the gene matches. This CDR3 is built from 14 residues.

V is TRBV2 and J is TRBJ1-5, with 9 bases matching TRBD1. Trimming removed 8 bases from V and 6 bases from J; junction bases left unmatched: 5. The CDR3 contains 13 residues. Germline CDR1 reads SNHLY; CDR2 reads FYNNEI. CDR3 region: CASSGTGLQPQHF. The CDR3 region has the DNA TGTGCCAGCTCCGGGACAGGGCTTCAGCCCCAGCATTTT.

The chain joins TRBV5-1 to TRBJ2-1, with D tentatively TRBD1 (6 bases). V was shortened by 7 bases and J by 7 bases, with 15 bases between the two germline ends. Germline CDR1 and CDR2: SGHRS and YFSETQ. This CDR3 contains 13 residues. This CDR3 reads CASGFQDRNEQFF. CDR3 sequence (DNA): TGCGCCAGCGGATTTCAAGACAGGAATGAGCAGTTCTTC.

In its sample, this clone was seen once. This chain connects TRBV10-3 to TRBJ2-6; 8 bases align to TRBD1. CDR1 ENHRY and CDR2 SYGVKD come from the germline V gene. This CDR3 region has 17 residues. With V trimmed by 4 bases and J by 3 bases, 8 bases remained unmatched. The CDR3 coding sequence is TGTGCCATCAGTGGGTCCGACAGGGGCAGTGGGGCCAACGTCCTGACTTTC. The encoded protein is CAISGSDRGSGANVLTF.

The CDR3 region is CASSQGLGLAIRTDTQYF. The DNA of the CDR3 is TGCGCCAGCAGCCAAGGACTGGGGCTAGCGATACGCACAGATACGCAGTATTTT. The chain uses TRBV4-3 and TRBJ2-3; possibly TRBD2 for D (6 bases). The V end lost 1 base, the J end lost 1 base, and 18 bases lay between the germline ends. Germline V gene sequence: CDR1 LGHNA, CDR2 YSLEER. This CDR3 is built from 18 residues.

The genes are TRBV9 and TRBJ2-3; TRBD2 matches at 10 bases. Trimming took 3 bases from V and 4 from J; bases not matched to a gene: 8. The germline gives CDR1 SGDLS, CDR2 YYNGEE. The CDR3 loop spans 16 amino acids. CDR3 nucleotide sequence: TGTGCCAGCAGCGAGAGGTCCGGACTAGCGGCAGATACGCAGTATTTT. Translation: CASSERSGLAADTQYF.

Concerning this clone: Additional DNA sequences in this sample encode the identical CDR3. The chain combines TRBV5-1 with TRBJ2-7; 8 bases line up with TRBD1. This CDR3 spans 14 amino acids. V was pared by 0 bases and J by 3 bases, with 2 bases of the junction left unmatched. The V gene's germline CDR1 is SGHRS and CDR2 YFSETQ. The CDR3 DNA reads TGCGCCAGCAGCTTGGCCGACAGGGGCTACGAGCAGTACTTC. Residues: CASSLADRGYEQYF.

There are a few counts of this clone. V gene TRBV29-1 combines with J gene TRBJ2-3, with TRBD1 identical over 8 bases. The CDR3 sequence is 13 residues long. Germline trimming cut 6 bases from V and 2 bases from J; bases unmatched to any gene: 4. Germline CDR1 SQVTM, CDR2 ANQGSEA. For the CDR3, the DNA is TGCAGCGTGGGGACAGGCCCCACAGATACGCAGTATTTT. Protein: CSVGTGPTDTQYF.

The chain couples TRBV5-1 to TRBJ2-3; the D is unclear. Trimming took off 3 bases at V and 5 bases at J, with 4 bases between the two ends. CDR1 is SGHRS and CDR2 is YFSETQ in the germline V gene. CDR3 length: 11 residues. The CDR3 spells CASSSLDTQYF. The CDR3 nucleotides read TGCGCCAGCAGCTCGCTAGATACGCAGTATTTT.

The CDR3: CSGRDGGTYNEQFF. The CDR3 coding sequence is TGCAGCGGGAGGGACGGCGGCACTTACAATGAGCAGTTCTTC. The chain carries TRBV29-1 and TRBJ2-1, with a possible D match to TRBD2 (6 bases). This CDR3 contains 14 residues. Trimming cost V 7 bases and J 4 bases, with 17 bases left between them. Germline-derived CDR1 and CDR2 are SQVTM and ANQGSEA.

The chain links TRBV15 to TRBJ2-3, with 9 bases identical to TRBD2. Looked up from germline, CDR1 is LNHNV and CDR2 is YYDKDF (reference sequence). This CDR3 comprises 15 residues. With V trimmed by 5 bases and J by 4 bases, 7 bases remained unmatched. CDR3 coding DNA: TGTGCCACCAGCCGGCGGGAGGGCGGAGCAGATACGCAGTATTTT. Translation gives CATSRREGGADTQYF.

The chain carries TRBV6-4 and TRBJ2-3, with TRBD2 matching over 12 bases. The junction had 4 bases not matched to a gene; V was cut back by 5 bases and J by 4 bases. The CDR3 has 15 residues. Germline V gives CDR1 MRHNA, CDR2 SNTAGT. CDR3 in amino acids: CASSSLAGGPDTQYF. The CDR3 DNA is TGTGCCAGCAGTTCACTAGCGGGAGGACCAGATACGCAGTATTTT.

V gene TRBV29-1 combines with J gene TRBJ2-5; D ambiguous. The ends were cut back, 5 bases at V and 0 bases at J, with 1 base in the middle. Germline CDR1 SQVTM, CDR2 ANQGSEA. CDR3 length: 10 amino acids. The CDR3 protein is CSVHQETQYF. CDR3 DNA: TGCAGCGTTCACCAAGAGACCCAGTACTTC.